These 29 T cell receptor beta chains were sequenced from one sample in a study of blood T cell repertoires in COVID-19 (dated by TCRdb to about 2020). Libraries came from the immunoSEQ multiplex PCR assay. TCRdb retrieved this table from immuneACCESS and kept in-frame rearrangements only. Not all clones are present; in checked studies, unresolved V genes account for under half, and no reason is known for the remainder. The sample table records around 150,000 clones; more than 70% of these occur just once. The ten largest make up 10% of the sample. The sample taken for sequencing was peripheral blood. Every receptor here comes from a man aged 45-65 years with active or convalescent COVID-19.

The count of this clone is one. The V call is TRBV28, the J call TRBJ1-5; a weak D match, TRBD1 (6 bases). Germline CDR1 and CDR2: MDHEN and SYDVKM. The ends were cut back, 6 bases at V and 2 bases at J, with 14 bases in the middle. The CDR3 covers 15 residues. The CDR3 loop reads CASSTLRGGNQPQHF. The CDR3 bases are TGTGCCAGCAGCACCCTCAGGGGTGGCAATCAGCCCCAGCATTTT.

The J gene is TRBJ2-1, the V gene TRBV28; the D gene is possibly TRBD2 (6 bases). Germline V lookup: CDR1 MDHEN, CDR2 SYDVKM. This CDR3 spans 13 amino acids. Trimming took off 6 bases at V and 4 bases at J, with 10 bases between the two ends. In nucleotides, the CDR3 is TGTGCCAGCAGCCTAGCGTTGTACAATGAGCAGTTCTTC. Its translation: CASSLALYNEQFF.

The chain links TRBV19 to TRBJ2-7; 10 positions match TRBD1. CDR3 size: 16 residues. With V trimmed by 5 bases and J by 3 bases, 10 bases remained unmatched. Germline values: CDR1 LNHDA, CDR2 SQIVND (reference sequence). The CDR3 region is CASSPRDRGRVYEQYF. CDR3 nucleotide sequence: TGTGCCAGTAGTCCCCGGGACAGGGGAAGAGTCTACGAGCAGTACTTC. The entire variable domain, with the rest obtained from reference TRBV19 and TRBJ2-7, is as follows: DGGITQSPKYLFRKEGQNVTLSCEQNLNHDAMYWYRQDPGQGLRLIYYSQIVNDFQKGDIAEGYSVSREKKESFPLTVTSAQKNPTAFYLCASSPRDRGRVYEQYFGPGTRLTVT.

The chain recombines TRBV28 with TRBJ2-1, with TRBD2 as a possible D gene (7 bases). V lost 5 bases and J lost 9, with 23 bases in between. The V gene's germline CDR1 is MDHEN and CDR2 SYDVKM. The CDR3 spans 16 residues. The CDR3 region has the DNA TGTGCCAGCAGTCCCCCTAGGGGGGGGTTAAGGATTGAGCAGTTCTTC. This gives the protein CASSPPRGGLRIEQFF.

The rearrangement links TRBV9 to TRBJ1-2, with D possibly matching TRBD1 (6 bases). This CDR3 contains 17 residues. V was trimmed by 3 bases and J by 4 bases, leaving 22 bases between them. The germline CDR1 and CDR2 sequences are SGDLS and YYNGEE. CDR3 in DNA: TGTGCCAGCAGCGCAGGGTCAACAGGGTTTTTAGGCTATGGCTACACCTTC. It yields the protein CASSAGSTGFLGYGYTF.

This sequence joins TRBV14 and TRBJ2-5, with 7 bases aligning to TRBD2. Germline-derived CDR1 and CDR2 are SGHDN and FVKESK. The V segment lost 0 bases and the J segment 9 bases; nucleotides outside the gene matches: 10. The CDR3 has 15 residues. The CDR3, as DNA: TGTGCCAGCAGCCAAGAACGGGACTACTGGTCGGCCCAGTACTTC. Its protein product is CASSQERDYWSAQYF.

The chain has TRBV15 and TRBJ1-4; 7 bases agree with TRBD1. This CDR3 is 15 amino acids long. With 5 bases clipped from V and 3 bases from J, the junction kept 6 bases outside the gene matches. The V gene's germline CDR1 is LNHNV and CDR2 YYDKDF (reference sequence). CDR3 region: CATSVLGTANEKLFF. DNA for the CDR3: TGTGCCACCAGCGTGCTCGGGACAGCTAATGAAAAACTGTTTTTT.

The table lists this clone with a count of one. The rearrangement links TRBV5-1 to TRBJ2-5; TRBD1 is a possible D gene (7 bases). Germline CDR1 reads SGHRS; CDR2 reads YFSETQ. Deletions cut 3 bases from V and 5 bases from J, with 20 bases between. The CDR3 spans 16 residues. The CDR3 sequence is CASSSGDSLGSETQYF. In DNA form, the CDR3 reads TGCGCCAGCAGCTCGGGGGACAGCCTCGGGTCTGAGACCCAGTACTTC.

This clone occurred once. J is TRBJ2-5 and V is TRBV6-5; 7 positions agree with TRBD2. V lost 5 bases, J lost 1 base, and 4 bases stayed unmatched. Germline values: CDR1 MNHEY, CDR2 SVGAGI. This CDR3 spans 14 amino acids. The CDR3 DNA reads as TGTGCCAGCAGTCGACTAGCAGCCCAAGAGACCCAGTACTTC. Translating it yields CASSRLAAQETQYF.

This clone appeared once. The chain is built from TRBV7-9 and TRBJ2-1; 7 bases line up with TRBD2. This CDR3 comprises 16 residues. V gave up 4 bases and J gave up 6 bases; unmatched junction bases: 12. The germline CDR1 and CDR2 sequences are SEHNR and FQNEAQ (reference sequence). CDR3 in DNA: TGTGCCAGCAGCTCTTGGACTAGTCGGGGAATCAATGAGCAGTTCTTC. Its protein product is CASSSWTSRGINEQFF.

This clone has just one count. The chain joins TRBV7-2 to TRBJ1-1; D remains unclear. The CDR3 has 14 amino acids. The germline gives CDR1 SGHTA, CDR2 FQGNSA. The V and J ends lost 1 base and 5 bases respectively, with 11 bases between them. CDR3 nucleotide sequence: TGTGCCAGCAGCTTAGGGGGTTCGGGAACTGAAGCTTTCTTT. The encoded protein is CASSLGGSGTEAFF. The whole variable domain, filled in from reference TRBV7-2 and TRBJ1-1, reads GAGVSQSPSNKVTEKGKDVELRCDPISGHTALYWYRQSLGQGLEFLIYFQGNSAPDKSGLPSDRFSAERTGGSVSTLTIQRTQQEDSAVYLCASSLGGSGTEAFFGQGTRLTVV.

This chain uses TRBV27 with TRBJ2-7; a possible D gene is TRBD2 (6 bases). CDR3 size: 15 residues. The V and J ends lost 4 bases and 1 base respectively, with 14 bases between them. The germline V gene has CDR1 MNHEY and CDR2 SMNVEV (reference sequence). This CDR3 is CASSSRGTPSYEQYF. For the CDR3, the DNA is TGTGCCAGCAGTTCACGGGGGACTCCATCCTACGAGCAGTACTTC.

This chain links TRBV4-3 with TRBJ1-1; TRBD1 is a possible D gene (5 bases). Germline-derived CDR1 and CDR2 are LGHNA and YSLEER. The CDR3 length is 16 residues. The V end was cut by 1 base, the J end by 0 bases, with 12 bases between. CDR3 amino acids: CASSQVGRGLNTEAFF. The CDR3 DNA follows: TGCGCCAGCAGCCAAGTTGGTAGGGGCCTGAACACTGAAGCTTTCTTT.

The chain carries TRBV15 and TRBJ1-5, with a weak D call TRBD1 (6 bases). Germline assignment: CDR1 LNHNV and CDR2 YYDKDF (reference sequence). The CDR3 is made up of 17 amino acids. Trimming stripped 0 bases from V and 4 bases from J, with 16 bases between. The CDR3 sequence is CATSRDYIGQGNQPQHF. Here the CDR3 DNA reads TGTGCCACCAGCAGAGATTATATAGGGCAGGGGAATCAGCCCCAGCATTTT.

The chain joins TRBV28 to TRBJ2-3; TRBD2 matches 13 bases. The CDR3 has 15 amino acids. The V gene's germline CDR1 is MDHEN and CDR2 SYDVKM. J gave up 4 bases and V 6 bases, and 4 bases lay outside the gene matches. CDR3: CASRPGLAGSDTQYF. The CDR3 DNA reads TGTGCCAGCAGACCGGGACTAGCGGGATCAGATACGCAGTATTTT.

V is TRBV4-3 and J is TRBJ2-3; 8 bases line up with TRBD1. The CDR3 runs 16 residues. Germline V gene sequence: CDR1 LGHNA, CDR2 YSLEER. The J segment lost 5 bases and the V segment lost 0 bases, leaving 7 bases of the junction unmatched. Here the CDR3 reads CASSQDRGTGLDTQYF. CDR3 DNA sequence: TGCGCCAGCAGCCAAGATCGGGGGACAGGTTTAGATACGCAGTATTTT.

The V and J genes are TRBV19 and TRBJ2-7; D gene unclear. Germline lookup yields CDR1 LNHDA and CDR2 SQIVND (reference sequence). The CDR3 extends over 14 amino acids. V dropped 5 bases and J dropped 0 bases, with 11 bases sitting between them. CDR3 sequence (DNA): TGTGCCAGTAGTCCCCCCGCCAGCTCCTACGAGCAGTACTTC. Translated, it gives CASSPPASSYEQYF.

The CDR3 spells CASSTTRDTHEQYF. The CDR3 coding sequence is TGTGCCAGTAGTACGACCCGGGACACTCACGAGCAGTACTTC. The chain combines TRBV19 with TRBJ2-7, with D perhaps matching TRBD1 (6 bases). Trimming removed 4 bases at V and 5 bases at J, with 15 bases between. The CDR3 totals 14 residues. Germline lookup yields CDR1 LNHDA and CDR2 SQIVND (reference sequence). The complete variable domain, with remaining parts taken from reference TRBV19 and TRBJ2-7, reads DGGITQSPKYLFRKEGQNVTLSCEQNLNHDAMYWYRQDPGQGLRLIYYSQIVNDFQKGDIAEGYSVSREKKESFPLTVTSAQKNPTAFYLCASSTTRDTHEQYFGPGTRLTVT.

The rearrangement links TRBV20-1 to TRBJ1-2; 7 positions match TRBD1. Trimming removed 3 bases from V and 6 bases from J; junction bases left unmatched: 10. There are 14 residues in the CDR3. Germline loops: CDR1 DFQATT, CDR2 SNEGSKA (reference sequence). The CDR3 sequence is CSASVPGQSHGYTF. CDR3 nucleotides: TGCAGTGCTAGTGTACCGGGACAGTCGCATGGCTACACCTTC.

The J gene is TRBJ2-7, the V gene TRBV9, with D possibly TRBD1 on 5 matching bases. CDR1 and CDR2 from the germline V gene are SGDLS and YYNGEE. V shed 0 bases and J shed 3 bases, with 7 bases lying between them. This CDR3 has 13 amino acids. The CDR3: CASSVDRGYEQYF. CDR3 DNA: TGTGCCAGCAGCGTAGATAGGGGCTACGAGCAGTACTTC.

The chain uses TRBV19 and TRBJ1-1; D is unclear. The CDR3 has 13 amino acids. CDR1 and CDR2 from the germline V gene are LNHDA and SQIVND (reference sequence). V was clipped by 10 bases and J by 4 bases, with 16 bases between them. CDR3 region: CATQRSEVTEAFF. The CDR3 coding sequence is TGTGCCACCCAACGATCTGAGGTCACTGAAGCTTTCTTT.

This rearrangement joins TRBV28 to TRBJ2-1; unclear D gene. The CDR3 is 12 amino acids. The V end was cut by 4 bases, the J end by 9 bases, with 10 bases between. Germline V gene lookup returns CDR1 MDHEN and CDR2 SYDVKM. CDR3 loop: CASSSRLSEQFF. For the CDR3, the DNA is TGTGCCAGCAGTTCGAGGTTAAGTGAGCAGTTCTTC.

CDR3 coding DNA: TGTGCCAGCAGTGAAAGGAGCTATGGCTACACCTTC. Encoded protein: CASSERSYGYTF. This chain uses TRBV6-1 with TRBJ1-2, with D unresolved. Germline values: CDR1 MNHNS, CDR2 SASEGT. V lost 2 bases and J lost 4, with 5 bases in between. The CDR3 is 12 residues long.

The V gene is TRBV10-3, the J gene TRBJ2-7; D perhaps matches TRBD2 (7 bases). The germline V gene encodes CDR1 ENHRY and CDR2 SYGVKD. The CDR3 has 15 amino acids. V dropped 6 bases and J dropped 6 bases, with 21 bases sitting between them. The CDR3 loop is CAIRALAGGLGEQYF. The CDR3, as DNA: TGTGCCATCAGGGCCCTGGCCGGGGGGCTTGGCGAGCAGTACTTC.

The V and J genes are TRBV23-1 and TRBJ2-3; D might be TRBD1 (5 bases). TRBV23-1 is an ORF, and what it does is uncertain. The CDR3 length is 17 residues. The V and J ends lost 0 bases and 1 base respectively, with 14 bases between them. The CDR3 DNA follows: TGCGCCAGCAGTCAATCACCAGGGCATAGGGGCACAGATACGCAGTATTTT. Translated: CASSQSPGHRGTDTQYF.

The chain combines TRBV18 with TRBJ1-1; TRBD1 matches 7 bases. The CDR3 extends over 16 amino acids. From germline, CDR1 is KGHSH and CDR2 LQKENI. V lost 4 bases and J lost 4; bases outside the gene matches: 12. CDR3 loop: CASSQDLGTGVTEAFF. The CDR3 nucleotides read TGTGCCAGCTCACAGGACCTCGGAACAGGGGTCACTGAAGCTTTCTTT.

The gene calls are TRBV5-5 and TRBJ2-7, with D perhaps TRBD2 (6 bases). Looked up from germline, CDR1 is SGHKS and CDR2 is YYEKEE (reference sequence). V gave up 4 bases and J gave up 6 bases, with 17 bases separating them. The CDR3 extends over 14 amino acids. The CDR3 region has the DNA TGTGCCAGCAGCGCCTACGGGGGAGTGGGCGAGCAGTACTTC. It encodes CASSAYGGVGEQYF.

In this sample, this clone turned up once. J is TRBJ1-1 and V is TRBV11-2; TRBD1 aligns across 7 bases. V lost 5 bases to trimming and J lost 2 bases; unmatched junction nucleotides: 17. The CDR3 totals 18 residues. Germline loops: CDR1 SGHAT, CDR2 FQNNGV. CDR3 protein: CASSRETRGHGSNTEAFF. The CDR3 DNA sequence: TGTGCCAGCAGCCGGGAGACAAGGGGGCATGGAAGTAACACTGAAGCTTTCTTT.

This chain links TRBV5-1 with TRBJ2-2; TRBD2 is a possible D gene (5 bases). The CDR3 loop spans 13 amino acids. The V end lost 2 bases, the J end lost 5 bases, and 7 bases lay between the germline ends. From germline, CDR1 is SGHRS and CDR2 YFSETQ. CDR3 coding DNA: TGCGCCAGCAGCTTTAGGGAGACCGGGGAGCTGTTTTTT. It is translated as CASSFRETGELFF.